In its sample, the clone carrying this TCR beta chain ranks as medium-sized (0.01 to 0.1%). Antigen: not known. The source of the sample is a study of OX40 agonist ivuxolimab in advanced cancers. Regarding the study as a whole: The average count of expanded clones was higher among CD8+ T cells than among CD4+.

The method was immunoSEQ multiplex PCR; TCRdb's version includes in-frame clones alone and lacks a portion of them. The table records approximately 120,000 clones, 85% to 95% of them present only once. This TCR was recovered from an adult with an advanced solid tumor such as melanoma, head and neck, liver or kidney cancer. Sequencing was performed on CD4+ or CD8+ T cells sorted from blood, taken in a trial of the OX40 agonist ivuxolimab.

CDR3 sequence: CASRGGEAYEQYF. CDR3 coding DNA: TGTGCCAGCAGGGGTGGGGAAGCCTACGAGCAGTACTTC. J is TRBJ2-7 and V is TRBV6-6; unclear D gene. Germline CDR1 reads MNHNY; CDR2 reads SVGAGI (reference sequence). The CDR3 spans 13 residues. Trimming cost V 6 bases and J 2 bases, with 11 bases left between them.